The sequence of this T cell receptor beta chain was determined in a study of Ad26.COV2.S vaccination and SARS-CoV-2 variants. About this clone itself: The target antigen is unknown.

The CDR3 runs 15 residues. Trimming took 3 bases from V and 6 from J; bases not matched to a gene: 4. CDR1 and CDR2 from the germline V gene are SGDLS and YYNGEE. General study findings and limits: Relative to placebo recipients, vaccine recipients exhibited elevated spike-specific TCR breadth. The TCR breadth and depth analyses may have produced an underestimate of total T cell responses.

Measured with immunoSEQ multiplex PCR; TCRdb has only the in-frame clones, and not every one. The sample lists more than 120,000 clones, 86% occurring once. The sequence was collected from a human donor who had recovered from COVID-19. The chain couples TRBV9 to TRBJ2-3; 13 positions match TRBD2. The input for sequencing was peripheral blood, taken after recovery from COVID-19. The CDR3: CASSDGTSGVDTQYF. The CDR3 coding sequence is TGTGCCAGCAGCGACGGGACTAGCGGGGTTGATACGCAGTATTTT.